The clone carrying this TCR beta chain appeared many times. This sample is drawn from a study of molecular identifiers for immune sequencing clone quantification. Study details: In replicates, the authors split RNA from roughly 20,000 or 100,000 naive CD8 cells five ways and sequenced four.

The CDR3 runs to 15 residues. Germline loops: CDR1 LNHDA, CDR2 SQIVND (reference sequence). Trimming cost V 5 bases and J 0 bases, with 12 bases left between them. In preparing bulk TCR libraries, previously described methods and listed TCR primers were used. TCRdb processed the PCR reads anew with MiXCR; each CDR3 protein has one entry. The sample holds more than 95,000 distinct CDR3 sequences, roughly a quarter seen once. Sequencing input: naive CD8+ T cells from blood, with Jurkat cell RNA spiked in. Subset reported: FACS-sorted CD8+CD4-CCR7+CD45RA+ naive T cells. The chain carries TRBV19 and TRBJ2-3, with unresolved D. This TCR derives from a human donor in good health. Some libraries in this study had Jurkat cell RNA spiked in. This CDR3 is CASSLRQFSTDTQYF. The CDR3 coding sequence is TGTGCCAGTAGTCTACGGCAGTTTAGCACAGATACGCAGTATTTT.